This T cell receptor beta chain was identified during a study of blood T cell repertoires in COVID-19. Overall study context: The United States, Italy and Spain were the sources of the acute and convalescent COVID-19 samples.

Study processing details: Estimation of nucleated cell counts was performed using reference gene primer amplification. The protocol was immunoSEQ multiplex PCR, while the TCRdb copy is restricted to in-frame clones and leaves out a portion. Clonal size and the V and J genes are those of that table, whereas D and trimming came from the DNA. This table has approximately 210,000 clones, about nine tenths appearing once. Trimming removed 1 base at V and 3 bases at J, with 6 bases between. The CDR3 totals 13 residues. The germline V gene has CDR1 LNHDA and CDR2 SQIVND (reference sequence). The TCR sequence derives from a man over 45 with COVID-19, enrolled during active disease. The sequencing input was peripheral blood. This sequence joins TRBV19 and TRBJ2-5; D uncertain. The CDR3 nucleotides read TGTGCCAGTAGTATAGGACAAAAAGAGACCCAGTACTTC. Translating it yields CASSIGQKETQYF.